A selection of T cell receptor beta chains follows, all from one sample in a study of metastatic and nonmetastatic thyroid tumors. TCRdb re-called the PCR reads through MiXCR. The sample shows approximately 32,000 clones, 18% of them seen only once. The material sequenced was blood. These receptor sequences come from a female donor with papillary thyroid cancer or a benign thyroid nodule (not recorded which). Some clones in this sample may be carry-over from other donors' samples. CDR3s include the opening cysteine and the closing phenylalanine or tryptophan.

j_call v_call cdr3_aa
TRBJ1-5 TRBV6-2/TRBV6-3 CASTDRRDQPQHF
TRBJ2-7 TRBV5-1 CASSGELSAHEQYF
TRBJ2-6 TRBV5-4 CASSLGGTGGFGANVLTF
TRBJ2-7 TRBV18 CASSQGQGSHEQYF
TRBJ2-7 TRBV20-1 CSASGTGATYEQYF
TRBJ1-2 TRBV5-6 CASSLVVGAVFYGYTF
TRBJ1-5 TRBV11-2 CASSLDRSNQPQHF
TRBJ1-1 TRBV6-1 CASSSTGGTEAFF
TRBJ1-2 TRBV5-6 CASSSRLYNYGYTF
TRBJ1-5 TRBV6-2/TRBV6-3 CASSYHESNQPQHF
TRBJ2-7 TRBV11-1 CASSLGLGEGVYEQYF
TRBJ2-2 TRBV6-1 CASSAVLDTNTGELFF
TRBJ2-3 TRBV6-4 CASRPSGGRTDTQYF
TRBJ1-6 TRBV19 CVTQQGWDSPLHF
TRBJ2-1 TRBV7-8 CASSASGSVYNEQFF
TRBJ2-1 TRBV3-1 CASKLTRLGGYNEQFF
TRBJ2-2 TRBV7-8 CASSSLGAGDVGELFF
TRBJ2-7 TRBV27 CASSSGQGALSEQYF
TRBJ2-5 TRBV2 CASRGDQETQYF
TRBJ1-2 TRBV28 CAAPLDYYGYTF
TRBJ2-7 TRBV19 CASSIASAYEQYF
TRBJ2-7 TRBV10-3 CAIRDKDRGSYEQYF
TRBJ2-7 TRBV6-1 CASSKTEEQYF
TRBJ1-4 TRBV6-1 CASSSVQPGNEKLFF
TRBJ2-7 TRBV6-5 CASSYGRYMHFSYEQYF
TRBJ2-3 TRBV5-6 CASSSYGGSTDTQYF
TRBJ2-1 TRBV20-1 CSARSDRGREQFF
TRBJ1-4 TRBV7-2 CASSTWGQRNEKLFF
TRBJ2-3 TRBV3-1 CASSPLAGMTDTQYF
TRBJ2-1 TRBV19 CASSERGPTNEQFF
TRBJ1-4 TRBV6-1 CASSEDPEGEKLFF
TRBJ2-7 TRBV2 CASSGNYEQYF
TRBJ1-6 TRBV11-3 CASSSKRGSPLHF
TRBJ2-3 TRBV7-3 CASSFNGGRTDTQYF
TRBJ2-6 TRBV6-1 CASRGLISGANVLTF
TRBJ2-1 TRBV5-1 CASSPLPGGTLGQFF
TRBJ1-2 TRBV20-1 CSALKATGNYGYTF
TRBJ2-2 TRBV28 CASSFIVSRTNTGELFF
TRBJ1-2 TRBV28 CAIRPGTANYGYTF
TRBJ2-3 TRBV20-1 CSARAEGGESDTQYF
TRBJ2-7 TRBV5-8 CASNLRMGGLPYEQYF
TRBJ2-7 TRBV10-3 CAISGYREGYEQYF
TRBJ2-5 TRBV20-1 CSAKGMGQETQYF
TRBJ2-7 TRBV11-2 CASSLGGTVYEQYF
TRBJ1-5 TRBV19 CASSRTVGRYQPQHF
TRBJ1-1 TRBV6-1 CASSEQAGQNTEAFF
TRBJ2-6 TRBV4-2 CASSQDIEYGAPGANVLTF
TRBJ1-2 TRBV5-1 CASSVVTGDGYTF
TRBJ2-7 TRBV29-1 CSVEITGDTYEQYF
TRBJ2-3 TRBV20-1 CSAGGGTSGTDTQYF